This T cell receptor beta chain was sequenced during a study of shared clonotypes between healthy human individuals. Study findings and constraints: Non-shared clonotypes were found to have lower generation probabilities than the clonotypes that were shared by all four of the sorted-subset donors. Since donors were few, the genetic and exposure-history diversity represented was limited.

On this clone itself: Its antigen is not identified.

This CDR3 comprises 21 residues. Germline values: CDR1 MNHEY, CDR2 SMNVEV (reference sequence). V was cut by 0 bases and J by 0 bases, with 21 bases left in between. The assay was run at deep level. Only in-frame clones appear in the TCRdb table, and some are missing; sequencing was by immunoSEQ multiplex PCR. The sample has about 1.5 million clones, 95% to 99% seen once. The receptor's source is a man aged 25 to 40 in good health. The genes are TRBV27 and TRBJ2-6, with D tentatively TRBD1 or TRBD2 (5 bases each). The sample taken for sequencing was naive CD4+ T cells sorted from blood. Subset described: CD45RA+ positively selected. As DNA, the CDR3 is TGTGCCAGCAGTTTATCGTCTAGAGCCTTTGAGGGGAGCTCTGGGGCCAACGTCCTGACTTTC. Protein product: CASSLSSRAFEGSSGANVLTF.